Here is one TCR beta chain with its context. No antigen is known for it. The PCR made use of 60 Vbeta and 13 Jbeta primers. Repertoires were generated with immunoSEQ multiplex PCR, while TCRdb's copy carries only in-frame clones and drops some. The table shows approximately 190,000 clones, with 81% occurring only once. The data were obtained in a study of cytomegalovirus exposure and HLA in healthy donors. Broader study findings: The authors later linked a missense DCLRE1C variant to TCR beta V- and J-gene trimming. Some public TCRs appeared in many individuals, while most sequences were rare. In terms of immune exposure information, only CMV serostatus was available. In a later analysis, HLA-associated TCR beta chains were more clonally expanded than equally common others.

There are 17 residues in the CDR3. The germline gives CDR1 SGHTS, CDR2 YDEGEE. The gene calls are TRBV5-8 and TRBJ2-5, with TRBD2 matching 12 bases. With the DNA end fitting TRBJ2-7 better, the J assignment may be wrong. This TCR was sampled from a middle-aged man in good health and CMV-seronegative. Specimen: PBMCs. The CDR3 DNA sequence: TGTGCCAGCAGCTTGGGACTAGCGGGGGCCATTTCCTACGAGCAGTACTTC. Residues: CASSLGLAGAISYEQYF.